This is a list of T cell receptor beta chains from one sample in a study of blood T cells in healthy people across ages. A single record per CDR3 protein comes from TCRdb applying MiXCR to the 5' RACE reads. The repertoire holds about 1.4 million distinct CDR3 sequences, with approximately 59% as singletons. Sequencing was performed on blood. The receptors were sampled from a man younger than 30 in good health. Each CDR3 is given with its conserved first and last residue. A D gene is named only where the DNA matches it firmly. Clone size is not always given. Where it is, it says once, few, many or a class for expanded clones.

14 TRBD2 NA TRBJ2-7 TRBV6-2/TRBV6-3 CASRLAGVGNEQYF TGTGCCAGCCGACTAGCGGGGGTAGGTAACGAGCAGTACTTC
14 NA few TRBJ1-5 TRBV10-2 CASSDLGSNQPQHF TGCGCCAGCAGTGATCTGGGGAGCAATCAGCCCCAGCATTTT
15 TRBD2 NA TRBJ2-7 TRBV6-6 CASTWASGASYEQYF TGTGCCAGCACCTGGGCGAGCGGGGCCTCCTACGAGCAGTACTTC
17 TRBD1 few TRBJ2-7 TRBV4-1 CASSQEGTGGFSYEQYF TGCGCCAGCAGCCAAGAAGGGACAGGGGGATTCTCCTACGAGCAGTACTTC
12 NA NA TRBJ2-5 TRBV20-1 CSASKGAETQYF TGCAGTGCTAGTAAAGGTGCCGAGACCCAGTACTTC
12 NA NA TRBJ2-7 TRBV20-1 CSASGRSHEQYF TGCAGTGCATCCGGGCGGAGCCACGAGCAGTACTTC
11 NA NA TRBJ2-1 TRBV20-1 CSARGLGFEFF TGCAGTGCTAGAGGACTAGGGTTCGAGTTCTTC
14 NA NA TRBJ2-7 TRBV27 CASSLSGRGYEQYF TGTGCCAGCAGTTTATCAGGACGGGGCTACGAGCAGTACTTC
17 TRBD1 NA TRBJ1-2 TRBV4-1 CASSQDRTGGLLYGYTF TGCGCCAGCAGCCAAGATCGGACAGGAGGGCTCCTCTATGGCTACACCTTC
15 NA NA TRBJ2-3 TRBV7-7 CASSPSGASTDTQYF TGTGCCAGCAGCCCATCAGGGGCCAGCACAGATACGCAGTATTTT
14 TRBD1 NA TRBJ1-2 TRBV20-1 CSAQGTGGKGGYTF TGCAGTGCCCAAGGGACAGGGGGAAAGGGTGGCTACACCTTC
16 TRBD2 few TRBJ2-1 TRBV20-1 CSARDLRLAGGNEQFF TGCAGTGCTAGAGATTTGAGACTAGCGGGGGGCAATGAGCAGTTCTTC
12 NA NA TRBJ1-2 TRBV30 CAWSGYNYGYTF TGTGCCTGGAGTGGTTATAACTATGGCTACACCTTC
14 NA few TRBJ2-7 TRBV4-1 CASSQAGGRGEQYF TGCGCCAGCAGCCAAGCTGGGGGGCGAGGCGAGCAGTACTTC
13 TRBD1 NA TRBJ2-3 TRBV27 CASSYKGAYTQYF TGTGCCAGCAGTTACAAGGGGGCTTATACGCAGTATTTT
15 TRBD1 NA TRBJ2-3 TRBV10-1 CASSEPGQYTDTQYF TGCGCCAGCAGTGAGCCGGGACAGTACACAGATACGCAGTATTTT
15 NA NA TRBJ2-7 TRBV20-1 CSARAGETLSYEQYF TGCAGTGCTAGAGCAGGGGAGACCCTTTCCTACGAGCAGTACTTC
17 TRBD1 NA TRBJ1-2 TRBV7-2 CASSHHLLQGAGYGYTF TGTGCCAGCAGCCACCATCTACTACAGGGGGCAGGCTATGGCTACACCTTC
14 NA NA TRBJ2-1 TRBV29-1 CSAKAETSYNEQFF TGCAGCGCTAAAGCGGAGACCTCCTACAATGAGCAGTTCTTC
15 NA NA TRBJ1-2 TRBV28 CASGTIGVGNYGYTF TGTGCCAGCGGGACTATAGGAGTGGGCAACTATGGCTACACCTTC
16 NA NA TRBJ1-2 TRBV6-5 CASSPFEGSGVYGYTF TGTGCCAGCAGTCCATTTGAGGGATCCGGGGTCTATGGCTACACCTTC
14 NA few TRBJ2-3 TRBV18 CASSSARAGDTQYF TGTGCCAGCTCATCAGCACGGGCCGGAGATACGCAGTATTTT
16 NA NA TRBJ2-7 TRBV27 CANSGVWGPNSYEQYF TGTGCCAACAGTGGGGTTTGGGGACCGAACTCCTACGAGCAGTACTTC
15 TRBD2 NA TRBJ2-2 TRBV10-2 CASSGGLADTGELFF TGCGCCAGCAGTGGGGGACTAGCTGACACCGGGGAGCTGTTTTTT
16 TRBD2 once TRBJ2-5 TRBV9 CASSVGLAGAEETQYF TGTGCCAGCAGCGTAGGACTAGCGGGAGCCGAAGAGACCCAGTACTTC
14 NA few TRBJ2-7 TRBV4-1 CASSQVGTIYEQYF TGCGCCAGCAGCCAAGTAGGCACGATATACGAGCAGTACTTC
15 NA NA TRBJ2-4 TRBV20-1 CSASPFRRGKNIQYF TGCAGTGCTAGTCCATTCCGGCGGGGAAAAAACATTCAGTACTTC
13 NA NA TRBJ1-1 TRBV20-1 CSATLGGGTEAFF TGCAGTGCTACCCTGGGCGGGGGGACTGAAGCTTTCTTT
15 NA NA TRBJ2-7 TRBV5-1 CASSPGGKTTYEQYF TGCGCCAGCAGCCCAGGAGGGAAGACGACCTACGAGCAGTACTTC
19 TRBD1 few TRBJ2-3 TRBV2 CASSAGTGGPSDITDTQYF TGTGCCAGCAGTGCCGGGACAGGGGGCCCCTCCGATATCACAGATACGCAGTATTTT
14 NA NA TRBJ2-5 TRBV9 CASSLYSSSETQYF TGTGCCAGCAGCCTCTATTCTTCCTCGGAGACCCAGTACTTC
16 TRBD2 NA TRBJ2-1 TRBV4-1 CASSQEGTSGVDEQFF TGCGCCAGCAGCCAAGAGGGGACTAGCGGGGTAGATGAGCAGTTCTTC
13 NA NA TRBJ2-7 TRBV20-1 CSAGNLGGNEQYF TGCAGTGCTGGCAATCTAGGGGGAAACGAGCAGTACTTC
19 NA NA TRBJ2-7 TRBV7-7 CASSPRGGDSPPSSYEQYF TGTGCCAGCAGCCCCCGAGGGGGGGACTCCCCACCCAGCTCCTACGAGCAGTACTTC
17 TRBD2 NA TRBJ2-1 TRBV20-1 CSARDLAGTHSYNEQFF TGCAGTGCTAGAGATCTAGCGGGGACCCACTCCTACAATGAGCAGTTCTTC
18 NA NA TRBJ2-3 TRBV15 CATSRDTPRASGTDTQYF TGTGCCACCAGCAGAGATACCCCAAGGGCTAGCGGCACAGATACGCAGTATTTT
13 TRBD1 few TRBJ2-7 TRBV6-5 CASSYGTVDEQYF TGTGCCAGCAGTTATGGGACAGTTGATGAGCAGTACTTC
15 NA NA TRBJ2-5 TRBV14 CASSQDWGGKETQYF TGTGCCAGCAGCCAAGATTGGGGCGGGAAGGAGACCCAGTACTTC
12 NA NA TRBJ2-1 TRBV20-1 CSATGPRDEQFF TGCAGTGCAACGGGACCTAGGGATGAGCAGTTCTTC
16 NA NA TRBJ1-5 TRBV10-3 CAISGSDGGNNQPQHF TGTGCCATCAGTGGAAGTGACGGGGGCAACAATCAGCCCCAGCATTTT
12 TRBD2 NA TRBJ2-3 TRBV6-6 CASGTIQDTQYF TGTGCCAGCGGGACTATACAAGATACGCAGTATTTT
15 NA NA TRBJ2-3 TRBV7-7 CASSRTEFSTDTQYF TGTGCTAGCAGCCGAACGGAGTTTAGCACAGATACGCAGTATTTT
11 NA few TRBJ2-5 TRBV29-1 CSVEEPGEQYF TGCAGCGTTGAAGAACCGGGGGAGCAGTACTTC
12 NA NA TRBJ2-7 TRBV14 CASSQTGWEQYF TGTGCCAGCAGCCAAACAGGGTGGGAGCAGTACTTC
14 NA NA TRBJ2-5 TRBV18 CASSLASMRETQYF TGTGCCAGCTCTCTTGCCTCCATGAGGGAGACCCAGTACTTC
18 TRBD2 NA TRBJ2-3 TRBV27 CASSPLGLAGGPGDTQYF TGTGCCAGCAGTCCTTTGGGACTAGCGGGAGGGCCAGGGGATACGCAGTATTTT
15 NA NA TRBJ2-7 TRBV6-6 CASRPPLDRPYEQYF TGTGCCAGCAGACCACCATTGGACAGACCCTACGAGCAGTACTTC
11 NA NA TRBJ2-1 TRBV15 CATSITTEQFF TGTGCCACCAGCATTACAACGGAGCAGTTCTTC
16 NA NA TRBJ2-2 TRBV6-2/TRBV6-3 CASSSLDVKNTGELFF TGTGCCAGCAGTTCTCTTGACGTGAAGAACACCGGGGAGCTGTTTTTT
17 TRBD1 once TRBJ1-3 TRBV7-2 CASSLGTGWGSGNTIYF TGTGCCAGCAGCTTAGGGACAGGGTGGGGCTCTGGAAACACCATATATTTT
15 NA NA TRBJ2-5 TRBV25-1 CASSEYRGDKETQYF TGTGCCAGCAGTGAATATCGAGGGGACAAAGAGACCCAGTACTTC
15 TRBD1 NA TRBJ2-1 TRBV7-9 CASSPTGGFWGEQFF TGTGCCAGCAGCCCTACAGGGGGCTTTTGGGGTGAGCAGTTCTTC
13 NA NA TRBJ2-1 TRBV14 CASSPGIRETQFF TGTGCCAGCAGCCCAGGGATACGAGAGACCCAGTTCTTC
16 TRBD2 few TRBJ2-7 TRBV5-1 CASSLVASGRVYEQYF TGCGCCAGCAGCTTGGTTGCTAGCGGGAGGGTATACGAGCAGTACTTC